The TCR beta chain described here comes from a study of shared clonotypes between healthy human individuals (dated by TCRdb to the early 2020s). Background for the entire study: The cohort included a few men and a couple of women between 18 and 49 years of age. For each donor, CD4 naive and CD4 memory were each run on three plates, CD8 naive on two plates, and CD8 memory on one plate. The study deeply sequenced blood TCR repertoires of about 5 healthy adults to estimate repertoire size and the extent of clonotype sharing between individuals. Libraries were prepared and TCR repertoires were sequenced by different laboratories using diverse techniques, in order to increase sequencing depth and limit assay-specific biases. Leukapheresis yielded between about 0.94 and 8.9 billion PBMCs per donor. Points the paper makes about the study in general: Pairwise subsampling indicated that sequencing depth was expected to affect the degree of clonotype sharing among donors. Sampling was limited to blood, and TCR repertoires in tissue likely differ from TCR repertoires in blood. Incomplete sequencing was indicated by rarefaction of sorted-subset datasets, despite the large sequencing depth. When a handful of donors were compared, the shared fraction of clonotypes was around 5.1% for naive CD4, about 4% for naive CD8, more than 2% for memory CD4, and roughly 0.4% for memory CD8. Estimated clonotype richness was generally larger for naive than for memory subsets. The genetic and exposure-history diversity represented was limited by the small number of donors. Compared with non-shared clonotypes, the clonotypes found in all four sorted-subset donors had higher generation probabilities.

The germline V gene supplies CDR1 SQVTM and CDR2 ANQGSEA. From its cysteine to its phenylalanine, the CDR3 spans 15 amino acids. Only CDR3 DNA remains: 45 bases, in frame from the first base. A distance of 14 bases separates the germline ends of V and J, which lose 0 bases and 5 bases respectively. CD8 naive samples were obtained by positive selection for CCR7 among CD45RO-negative cells, yielding a CD45RA+CCR7+ population from which TemRA cells were excluded. Donors were healthy HIV-negative adults with no recently reported acute infections or vaccinations. Only Caucasian adults living in Nashville, Tennessee, USA were represented among the donors. After blood collection by leukapheresis, PBMCs were isolated using Ficoll-Histopaque density gradient centrifugation and then cryopreserved in the vapor phase of liquid nitrogen. Analytical flow cytometry was used to check the purity and quantity of every magnetically sorted T cell population. Genomic DNA was isolated from each sorted fraction and quantified by UV absorbance on a Nanodrop 2000c.

Points on this clone: Its specific antigen is unknown. Base-call qualities are not available, and no considerably larger clone is one nucleotide away.

Using the deep immunoSEQ assay, multiplex PCR amplified TCR CDR3 regions from genomic DNA. For each cell subset, the extracted genomic DNA was distributed evenly across all wells of several immunoSEQ 96-well plates, and each plate served as one replicate. Each replicate PCR for sorted subsets received 200 ng genomic DNA, equal to tens of thousands of T cell genomes. Purified libraries were quantified with a Qubit 3.0 fluorometer, sized on a Bioanalyzer 2100, and re-quantified with the KAPA Library Quantification kit. Every immunoSEQ 96-well plate was sequenced on a separate single-read 150-cycle Illumina NextSeq 550 flow cell. The authors' pipeline ran thus. The immunoSEQ output contained only junctional sequences without quality scores, so filtering could not match that applied to full-length reads. Sequences were annotated with PyIR, a Python wrapper for IgBLAST v1.9, and V/J genes and CDR3 were assigned using IMGT germline references. Reads with weak V/J assignments (E-value above 1e-6), missing CDR3, stop codons, out-of-frame junctions, or ambiguous translated residues were removed. V3J clonotypes were defined as sequences sharing an identical inferred V gene, J gene, and CDR3 amino acid sequence. Percentage overlap between repertoires was computed as shared unique clonotypes divided by the size of the smaller repertoire. Repertoire richness was assessed with RTK rarefaction, the Chao1 estimator, and Recon v2.1 estimates of unobserved clonotypes. OLGA was used to compute generation probabilities for all TCRbeta clonotypes that the gDNA method yielded from a few donors. As stored in TCRdb, this immuneACCESS dataset retains in-frame rearrangements with V and J assigned. A fraction of the clones does not appear; measured against another copy, unresolved V genes explain less than half of the discrepancy, and the remainder lacks a known reason. V and J calls plus clone size are reproduced from that table; the DNA served to infer D and trimming. This sample has roughly 2,000,000 clones in its table, and just under 95% of those were observed once. The ten largest clones capture 0.9% to 1.5% of the sample.

Specimen: naive CD8+ T cells sorted from blood. What this sample's cell subset or site label stands for: CD45RA+CCR7+. This clonotype originated in a man aged 18-30 years in good health. The chain links TRBV29-1 with TRBJ2-1; confidence is insufficient to name the D gene. The CDR3 protein sequence reads: CSVEEALVLNNEQFF. The DNA sequence is as follows: TGCAGCGTTGAAGAGGCGCTAGTCTTAAACAATGAGCAGTTCTTC.